This is a list of T cell receptor beta chains from one sample in a study of cytotoxic CD8 clonotypes in ibrutinib-treated CLL. Repertoires were generated with immunoSEQ multiplex PCR, while TCRdb's copy carries only in-frame clones and drops some. The sample lists fewer than 400,000 clones, 67% seen once, with around 6.5% in the top ten. The sample was PBMCs, taken after 36 months of ibrutinib treatment. Receptors originate from a human donor with chronic lymphocytic leukemia. Each CDR3 is given without its conserved first and last residue. Some rows mark clone size as missing; the rest say once, few, many or name a class of expanded clone.

TRBJ1-2,14,few,TRBV7-9,ASSPSGPTGDRGYT
TRBJ2-3,10,-,TRBV11-2,ASSLAASTQY
TRBJ2-5,12,-,TRBV9,ASSVVSGSGTQY
TRBJ2-3,11,few,TRBV10-1,ASSEPQGATQY
TRBJ1-1,13,-,TRBV6-5,ASSYSRTGPGGAF
TRBJ2-3,12,-,TRBV4-1,ASSQDATTYTQY
TRBJ2-3,12,-,TRBV19,ASSIAASTDTQY
TRBJ2-3,12,few,TRBV27,ASSLDRAADTQY
TRBJ1-1,11,-,TRBV5-1,ASSLRDGTEAF
TRBJ1-5,13,once,TRBV7-2,ASSQFGGGNQPQH
TRBJ1-6,15,once,TRBV5-1,ASSLLTGLGFNSPLH
TRBJ1-5,13,-,TRBV2,ASSEVEASNQPQH
TRBJ2-7,13,few,TRBV6-5,ASSPHRDAVYEQY
TRBJ1-2,13,-,TRBV5-1,ASSLMGAADYGYT
TRBJ2-5,13,-,TRBV7-6,ASSLDAVTKETQY
TRBJ2-3,12,once,TRBV6-5,ASSLSGSVYTQY
TRBJ1-2,11,-,TRBV19,ASSPGLNYGYT
TRBJ1-2,15,once,TRBV6-1,ASSAPGQGLNYYGYT
TRBJ2-1,14,once,TRBV11-2,ASTLHGVPPYNEQF
TRBJ2-3,11,-,TRBV13,ASSFQRADTQY
TRBJ2-5,13,-,TRBV4-1,ASSQDRAEMYEQY
TRBJ2-7,16,-,TRBV4-3,ASSQGTQWGTSSYEQY
TRBJ1-1,11,-,TRBV27,ASWRGVNTEAF
TRBJ2-6,16,-,TRBV4-1,ASSQNVDSYSGANVLT
TRBJ1-1,13,few,TRBV18,ASSPMLGTHTEAF
TRBJ1-2,13,-,TRBV7-2,ASSLVPAGDYGYT
TRBJ2-3,14,-,TRBV5-1,ASSSGLAGSTDTQY
TRBJ2-3,15,-,TRBV5-1,ASSLFIEGTDRGTQY
TRBJ1-2,14,-,TRBV19,ASTREDGQGADGYT
TRBJ2-7,10,-,TRBV11-2,ASSLASGEQY
TRBJ2-7,14,-,TRBV6-6,ASSLDSGRAGKEQY
TRBJ1-2,14,-,TRBV27,ASSFTATGPLYGYT
TRBJ2-3,13,-,TRBV11-2,ASSLPGLTTDTQY
TRBJ1-5,12,-,TRBV4-3,ASSPGTEYQPQH
TRBJ2-7,10,few,TRBV7-2,ASSLGERVQY
TRBJ2-7,13,once,TRBV18,ASSRAGTGIHEQY
TRBJ2-2,13,few,TRBV2,ASSPDRVFTGELF
TRBJ2-7,12,-,TRBV6-5,ASSSRPDLDEQY
TRBJ2-2,16,-,TRBV5-6,ASSLDRDRSTNTGELF
TRBJ2-1,9,-,TRBV20-1,SASGRNEQF
TRBJ2-1,8,-,TRBV20-1,SAIAGEQF
TRBJ2-5,13,-,TRBV27,ASSPLGQHQETQY
TRBJ2-3,14,-,TRBV23-1,ASSQFLGTPPDTQY
TRBJ2-1,11,-,TRBV5-1,ASSRTGDNEQF
TRBJ2-7,12,-,TRBV10-3,AISDSTTSYEQY
TRBJ2-7,11,-,TRBV19,ARRDRDSYEQY
TRBJ2-7,12,few,TRBV11-1,ASSLGRRSGEQY
TRBJ2-1,15,-,TRBV9,ASSVEVTSGVYNEQF
TRBJ1-4,13,-,TRBV29-1,SALNSLATNEKLF
TRBJ2-3,11,-,TRBV29-1,SAGRGFTDTQY
TRBJ2-4,14,once,TRBV2,ASSGGAWTEKNIQY